The clone carrying this T cell receptor beta chain occurred a few times. Its antigen is not identified. A second about 7 to 12 cycle PCR used barcoded and J-beta primers. Each sample yielded at least 2.5 million CDR3-containing paired-end reads. Each CDR3 protein gets one entry after TCRdb re-called the 5' RACE reads with MiXCR. Among some 790,000 distinct CDR3 sequences listed, around 30% were seen once. The CDR3 consists of 17 residues. The V and J ends lost 4 bases and 6 bases, in that order; junction bases with no gene match: 9. The V gene's germline CDR1 is SGHTA and CDR2 FQGNSA. This sample is part of a study of blood T cells in healthy people across ages. Study outcomes and limitations: Observed TCR beta diversity per million T cells went down as age went up. This fall followed a roughly linear course with age.

Sequencing used blood. The chain carries TRBV7-2 and TRBJ2-1, with 13 bases matching TRBD2. This clonotype was sampled from a woman older than 75 in good health. In DNA, the CDR3 is TGTGCCAGCAGCTCCTCCCGACTAGCGGGGGGAGTCAATGAGCAGTTCTTC. Amino acids: CASSSSRLAGGVNEQFF.